These T cell receptor beta chains were read from a single sample in a study of cytomegalovirus exposure and HLA in healthy donors. Generated by immunoSEQ multiplex PCR, the TCRdb table keeps only in-frame clones and is missing some. The data contain about 120,000 clones, around 76% of them seen just once; the ten biggest clones take up 6% to 8%. The source material was PBMCs. These receptors originate from a male donor in good health and CMV-seronegative. Each CDR3 is given with its conserved first and last residue. D genes are given only for firm matches. Part of the rows lack a size; the others show once, few, many or a class for expanded clones.

D gene	V gene	J gene	clone size	CDR3 DNA	CDR3 protein
TRBD1	TRBV6-5	TRBJ2-7	-	TGTGCCAGTCTCAGGGACAGGGGGGTGGCTGTGTCGCAGTACTTC	CASLRDRGVAVSQYF
-	TRBV4-3	TRBJ2-1	-	TGCGCCAGCAGCCGGTCCGGCGAGGGCGAAAATATAGGATTTGAGCAGTTCTTC	CASSRSGEGENIGFEQFF
TRBD2	TRBV10-3	TRBJ2-3	-	TGTGCCATCAGCCCCGAGCGGGAAGGGGCAGATACGCAGTATTTT	CAISPEREGADTQYF
-	TRBV18	TRBJ2-6	-	TGTGCCAGCTCACCACCCGGGTCTGGGGCCAACGTCCTGACTTTC	CASSPPGSGANVLTF
-	TRBV4-1	TRBJ1-5	-	TGCGCCAGCAGCCAAGTCCAGGGGTCCAATCAGCCCCAGCATTTT	CASSQVQGSNQPQHF
-	TRBV5-4	TRBJ2-5	-	TGTGCCAGCAGTCAACAGGGCCCAGAGACCCAGTACTTC	CASSQQGPETQYF
-	TRBV14	TRBJ1-1	-	TGTGCCAGCAGCCAAATATTTGGGGCCGCTGAAGCTTTCTTT	CASSQIFGAAEAFF
-	TRBV28	TRBJ1-4	-	TGTGCCAGCAGCCAAGGGGTAAACGAAAAACTGTTTTTT	CASSQGVNEKLFF
-	TRBV9	TRBJ1-3	-	TGTGCCAGCAGCGTTGTCCCAGCGAGTAATACTGGAAACACCATATATTTT	CASSVVPASNTGNTIYF
TRBD2	TRBV5-4	TRBJ2-7	-	TGTGCCAGCAGTGAGGGTAGGAAACGACTAGCGGCTGGCGAGCAGTACTTC	CASSEGRKRLAAGEQYF
-	TRBV5-1	TRBJ1-1	-	TGCGCCAGCAGCCACCATCAGGCGAACACTGAAGCTTTCTTT	CASSHHQANTEAFF
TRBD2	TRBV11-2	TRBJ2-7	-	TGTGCCAGCAGCTCGGTAGCGGGGTACTCCTACGAGCAGTACTTC	CASSSVAGYSYEQYF
TRBD2	TRBV4-2	TRBJ2-7	-	TGTGCCAGCAGCCCTGTAGCGGGAGCGACCTACGAGCAGTACTTC	CASSPVAGATYEQYF
TRBD2	TRBV6-5	TRBJ2-2	few	TGTGCCAGCAGCAAACTGGCGGGGGGCACCGGGGAGCTGTTTTTT	CASSKLAGGTGELFF